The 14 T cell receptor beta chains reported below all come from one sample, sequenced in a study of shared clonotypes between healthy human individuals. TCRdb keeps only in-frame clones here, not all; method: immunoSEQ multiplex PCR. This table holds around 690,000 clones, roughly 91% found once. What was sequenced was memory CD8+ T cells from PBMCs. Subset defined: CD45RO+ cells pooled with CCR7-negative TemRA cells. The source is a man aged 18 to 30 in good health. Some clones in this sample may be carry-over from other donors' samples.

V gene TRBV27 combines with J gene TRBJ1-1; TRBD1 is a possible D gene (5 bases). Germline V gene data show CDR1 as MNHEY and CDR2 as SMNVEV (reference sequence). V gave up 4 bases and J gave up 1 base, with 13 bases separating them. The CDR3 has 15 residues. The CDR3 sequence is CASSSQLGENTEAFF. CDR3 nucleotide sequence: TGTGCCAGCAGTTCACAATTGGGGGAGAACACTGAAGCTTTCTTT.

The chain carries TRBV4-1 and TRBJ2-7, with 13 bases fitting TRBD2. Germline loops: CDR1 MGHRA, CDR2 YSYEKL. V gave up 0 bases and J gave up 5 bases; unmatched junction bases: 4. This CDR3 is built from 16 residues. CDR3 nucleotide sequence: TGCGCCAGCAGCCAAGAAACTAGCGGGAGGGGAGACGAGCAGTACTTC. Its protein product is CASSQETSGRGDEQYF.

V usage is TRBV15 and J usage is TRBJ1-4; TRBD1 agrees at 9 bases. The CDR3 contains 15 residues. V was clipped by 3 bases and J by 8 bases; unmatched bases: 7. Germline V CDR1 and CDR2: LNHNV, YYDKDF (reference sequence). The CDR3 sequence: CATSRLTGGQEKLFF. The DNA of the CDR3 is TGTGCCACCAGCAGGCTAACAGGGGGCCAAGAAAAACTGTTTTTT.

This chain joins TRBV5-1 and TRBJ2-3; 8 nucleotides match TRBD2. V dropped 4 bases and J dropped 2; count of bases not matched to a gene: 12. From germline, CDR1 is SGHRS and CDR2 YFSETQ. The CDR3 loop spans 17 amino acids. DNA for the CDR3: TGCGCCAGCAGCCCAGACCTAAGCGGGAGAATCACAGATACGCAGTATTTT. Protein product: CASSPDLSGRITDTQYF.

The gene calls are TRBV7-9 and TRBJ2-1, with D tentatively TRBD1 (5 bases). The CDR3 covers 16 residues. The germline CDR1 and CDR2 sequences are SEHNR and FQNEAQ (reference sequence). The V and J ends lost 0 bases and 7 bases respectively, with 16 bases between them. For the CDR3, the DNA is TGTGCCAGCAGCTTAGCCCCTCAGGGTGAAAGGAATGAGCAGTTCTTC. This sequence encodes CASSLAPQGERNEQFF.

This CDR3 is CASSSDGGFYGYTF. CDR3 nucleotides: TGTGCCAGCAGCTCGGATGGGGGGTTCTATGGCTACACCTTC. The genes are TRBV7-9 and TRBJ1-2; weak D call: TRBD1 (5 bases). The germline V gene has CDR1 SEHNR and CDR2 FQNEAQ (reference sequence). Trimming left V 4 bases short and J 4 bases short, with 13 bases between. The CDR3 totals 14 residues.

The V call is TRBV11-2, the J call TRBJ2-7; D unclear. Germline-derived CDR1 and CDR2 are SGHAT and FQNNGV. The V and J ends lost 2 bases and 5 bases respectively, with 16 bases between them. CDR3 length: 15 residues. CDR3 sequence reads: CASSLRRTPPDEQYF. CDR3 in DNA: TGTGCCAGCAGCTTACGTAGGACCCCCCCGGACGAGCAGTACTTC.

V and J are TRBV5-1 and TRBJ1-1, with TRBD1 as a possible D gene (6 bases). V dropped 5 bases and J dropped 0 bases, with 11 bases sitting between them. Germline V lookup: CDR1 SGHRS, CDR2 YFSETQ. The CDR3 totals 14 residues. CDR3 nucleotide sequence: TGCGCCAGCAGGGGAACAGGGTTGAACACTGAAGCTTTCTTT. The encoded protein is CASRGTGLNTEAFF.

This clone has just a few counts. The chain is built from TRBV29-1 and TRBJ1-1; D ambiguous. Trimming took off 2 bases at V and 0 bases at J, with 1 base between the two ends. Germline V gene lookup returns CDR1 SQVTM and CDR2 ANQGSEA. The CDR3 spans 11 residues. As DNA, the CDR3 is TGCAGCGTTGAACTGAACACTGAAGCTTTCTTT. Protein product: CSVELNTEAFF.

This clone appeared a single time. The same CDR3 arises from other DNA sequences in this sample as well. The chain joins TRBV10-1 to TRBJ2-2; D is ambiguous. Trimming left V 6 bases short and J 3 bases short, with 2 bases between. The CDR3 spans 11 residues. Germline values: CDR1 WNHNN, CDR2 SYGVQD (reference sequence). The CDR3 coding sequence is TGCGCCAGCAGCGACACCGGGGAGCTGTTTTTT. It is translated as CASSDTGELFF.

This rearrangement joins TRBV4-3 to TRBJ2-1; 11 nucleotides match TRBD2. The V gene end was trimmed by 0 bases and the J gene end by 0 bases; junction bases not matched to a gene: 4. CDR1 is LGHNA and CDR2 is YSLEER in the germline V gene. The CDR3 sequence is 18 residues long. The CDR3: CASSQDLTSGSSYNEQFF. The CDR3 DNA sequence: TGCGCCAGCAGCCAAGATCTTACTAGCGGGAGCTCCTACAATGAGCAGTTCTTC.

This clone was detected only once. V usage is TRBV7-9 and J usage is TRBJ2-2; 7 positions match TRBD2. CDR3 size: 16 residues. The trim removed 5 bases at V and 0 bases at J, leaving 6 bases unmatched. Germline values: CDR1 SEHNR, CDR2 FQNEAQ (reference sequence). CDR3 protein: CASSDPSGANTGELFF. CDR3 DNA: TGTGCCAGCAGCGACCCTAGCGGAGCGAACACCGGGGAGCTGTTTTTT. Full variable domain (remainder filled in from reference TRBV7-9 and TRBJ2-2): DTGVSQNPRHKITKRGQNVTFRCDPISEHNRLYWYRQTLGQGPEFLTYFQNEAQLEKSRLLSDRFSAERPKGSFSTLEIQRTEQGDSAMYLCASSDPSGANTGELFFGEGSRLTVL.

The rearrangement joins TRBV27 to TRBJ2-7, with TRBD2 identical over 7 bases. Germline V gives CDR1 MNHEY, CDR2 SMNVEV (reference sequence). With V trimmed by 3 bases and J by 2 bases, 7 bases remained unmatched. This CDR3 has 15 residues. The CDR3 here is CASSFAGVAAYEQYF. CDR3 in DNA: TGTGCCAGCAGTTTTGCGGGAGTAGCCGCCTACGAGCAGTACTTC.

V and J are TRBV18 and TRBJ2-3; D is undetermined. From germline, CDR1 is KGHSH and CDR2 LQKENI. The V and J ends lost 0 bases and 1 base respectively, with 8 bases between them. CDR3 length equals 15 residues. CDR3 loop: CASSPPRTGTDTQYF. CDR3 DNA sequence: TGTGCCAGCTCACCACCGCGAACAGGCACAGATACGCAGTATTTT.